Below are 30 T cell receptor beta chains sequenced from a single sample in a study of CD8+ T cells in alopecia areata. Sequencing templates came from extracted RNA that was reverse transcribed into cDNA. Measured with immunoSEQ multiplex PCR; TCRdb has only the in-frame clones, and not every one. The sample has about 98,000 clones, about 40% seen once. The specimen was CD4+ T cells sorted from blood. The receptors shown here come from a human donor with alopecia areata.

This clone occurred a few times. This chain joins TRBV28 and TRBJ2-7, with 7 bases matching TRBD1. Looked up from germline, CDR1 is MDHEN and CDR2 is SYDVKM. CDR3 size: 14 residues. V trimming: 5 bases; J trimming: 2 bases; junction bases outside the gene matches: 6. The CDR3 protein is CASSVRDSTYEQYF. CDR3 nucleotide sequence: TGTGCCAGCAGTGTCCGGGACAGCACCTACGAGCAGTACTTC.

This chain uses TRBV5-8 with TRBJ2-5; 7 bases agree with TRBD2. The CDR3 has 13 residues. Germline-derived CDR1 and CDR2 are SGHTS and YDEGEE. V dropped 4 bases and J dropped 5; count of bases not matched to a gene: 5. The CDR3 region is CASSMTSWETQYF. Written as DNA, the CDR3 is TGTGCCAGCAGCATGACTAGCTGGGAGACCCAGTACTTC.

The chain joins TRBV7-2 to TRBJ2-5; 7 bases match TRBD1. J gave up 0 bases and V 4 bases, and 2 bases lay outside the gene matches. CDR3 length: 14 amino acids. Germline V gene data show CDR1 as SGHTA and CDR2 as FQGNSA. In DNA, the CDR3 is TGTGCCAGCAGCTCGGGACAGAACCAAGAGACCCAGTACTTC. Its protein product is CASSSGQNQETQYF.

In its sample, this clone was seen many times. The rearrangement links TRBV29-1 to TRBJ2-6; D may be TRBD1 (5 bases). The ends were cut back, 7 bases at V and 0 bases at J, with 16 bases in the middle. Germline CDR1 SQVTM, CDR2 ANQGSEA. The CDR3 has 16 amino acids. CDR3 sequence reads: CSAAKDTDSGANVLTF. The CDR3 DNA sequence: TGCAGCGCCGCTAAGGACACCGACTCTGGGGCCAACGTCCTGACTTTC.

V and J are TRBV5-1 and TRBJ1-2; D remains ambiguous. V was pared by 1 base and J by 7 bases, with 11 bases between. CDR3 length: 13 amino acids. Germline CDR1 reads SGHRS; CDR2 reads YFSETQ. Here the CDR3 reads CASSLSDLAGYTF. CDR3 coding DNA: TGCGCCAGCAGCTTGTCCGACCTCGCTGGCTACACCTTC.

A few counts support this clone. This rearrangement joins TRBV29-1 to TRBJ2-5, with 7 bases fitting TRBD1. The trim removed 6 bases at V and 3 bases at J, leaving 16 bases unmatched. Germline V gene data show CDR1 as SQVTM and CDR2 as ANQGSEA. The CDR3 is made up of 16 amino acids. The chain's CDR3 is CSVERLSSQGEETQYF. The DNA of the CDR3 is TGCAGCGTGGAAAGGCTCTCCTCCCAGGGGGAAGAGACCCAGTACTTC.

Ten or more counts support this clone. The chain links TRBV28 to TRBJ2-3; no clear D gene. This CDR3 is 11 amino acids long. The germline gives CDR1 MDHEN, CDR2 SYDVKM. Between the trimmed V and J ends, which lost 5 bases and 6 bases, there was a span of 6 bases. The CDR3 region is CASSRRDTQYF. The CDR3 nucleotides are TGTGCCAGCAGTCGCCGGGATACGCAGTATTTT.

The chain employs TRBV2 and TRBJ1-6; tentatively, D is TRBD1 (5 bases). The CDR3 length is 14 residues. Trimming took off 6 bases at V and 7 bases at J, with 13 bases between the two ends. Germline V gene sequence: CDR1 SNHLY, CDR2 FYNNEI. The CDR3 protein is CASSRERGNSPLHF. The CDR3 DNA follows: TGTGCCAGCAGCCGAGAACGGGGGAATTCACCCCTCCACTTT. The entire variable domain, with the rest obtained from reference TRBV2 and TRBJ1-6, is as follows: EPEVTQTPSHQVTQMGQEVILRCVPISNHLYFYWYRQILGQKVEFLVSFYNNEISEKSEIFDDQFSVERPDGSNFTLKIRSTKLEDSAMYFCASSRERGNSPLHFGNGTRLTVT.

This chain uses TRBV30 with TRBJ2-5; tentative D call: TRBD1 (6 bases). The CDR3 consists of 13 residues. Germline lookup yields CDR1 GTSNPN and CDR2 SVGIG (reference sequence). V dropped 1 base and J dropped 1 base, with 7 bases sitting between them. The CDR3 reads CAWSGGRQETQYF. In nucleotides, the CDR3 is TGTGCCTGGAGTGGGGGGCGCCAAGAGACCCAGTACTTC. Looking up the rest from reference TRBV30 and TRBJ2-5 gives the full variable domain: SQTIHQWPATLVQPVGSPLSLECTVEGTSNPNLYWYRQAAGRGLQLLFYSVGIGQISSEVPQNLSASRPQDRQFILSSKKLLLSDSGFYLCAWSGGRQETQYFGPGTRLLVL.

This clone turned up a few times. The chain has TRBV28 and TRBJ2-1; 14 nucleotides match TRBD2. The CDR3 covers 19 residues. Germline V gene data show CDR1 as MDHEN and CDR2 as SYDVKM. Losses at the gene ends were 1 base for V and 3 bases for J; bases not matched to a gene: 8. CDR3 DNA sequence: TGTGCCAGCAGTTTATCTGGGGTTGGGACTAGCGGGAGCTACAATGAGCAGTTCTTC. Encoded protein: CASSLSGVGTSGSYNEQFF.

The J gene is TRBJ2-5, the V gene TRBV6-1, with a possible D match to TRBD1 (5 bases). The germline V gene has CDR1 MNHNS and CDR2 SASEGT. With 3 bases removed from V and 1 base from J, the gap between germline ends came to 12 bases. The CDR3 extends over 15 amino acids. CDR3 sequence reads: CASSDSTGTQETQYF. CDR3 DNA: TGTGCCAGCAGTGACTCTACAGGAACCCAAGAGACCCAGTACTTC.

This rearrangement joins TRBV19 to TRBJ1-2; D might be TRBD1 (5 bases). V lost 3 bases and J 4 bases, leaving 15 bases between the germline ends. CDR3 length: 15 residues. Germline CDR1 and CDR2: LNHDA and SQIVND (reference sequence). CDR3 sequence: CASSIGGLLIYGYTF. The CDR3 DNA reads TGTGCCAGTAGTATTGGGGGACTGCTTATCTATGGCTACACCTTC. The full variable domain, completed using reference TRBV19 and TRBJ1-2, is DGGITQSPKYLFRKEGQNVTLSCEQNLNHDAMYWYRQDPGQGLRLIYYSQIVNDFQKGDIAEGYSVSREKKESFPLTVTSAQKNPTAFYLCASSIGGLLIYGYTFGSGTRLTVV.

The CDR3 nucleotides read TGTGCCAGCAGTTTTTGGGGCTTGAGCAATCAGCCCCAGCATTTT. Amino acids: CASSFWGLSNQPQHF. The chain combines TRBV28 with TRBJ1-5, with D perhaps TRBD1 (5 bases). The CDR3 totals 15 residues. V was clipped by 3 bases and J by 1 base, with 10 bases between them. Germline V gene data show CDR1 as MDHEN and CDR2 as SYDVKM.

This clone was seen a handful of times. This sequence joins TRBV19 and TRBJ2-7, with TRBD1 identical over 8 bases. CDR3 size: 14 residues. Germline V gene sequence: CDR1 LNHDA, CDR2 SQIVND (reference sequence). The J segment lost 6 bases and the V segment lost 3 bases, leaving 7 bases of the junction unmatched. CDR3 sequence (DNA): TGTGCCAGTAGTATTGCTCAGGGGGCCTTCGAGCAGTACTTC. Amino acids: CASSIAQGAFEQYF.

V gene TRBV7-2 combines with J gene TRBJ2-7; the match to TRBD2 covers 10 bases. The V gene's germline CDR1 is SGHTA and CDR2 FQGNSA. This CDR3 region has 15 residues. V trimming: 6 bases; J trimming: 4 bases; junction bases outside the gene matches: 9. The CDR3 nucleotides are TGTGCCAGCAGAAAGCCGGGACTAGCGAAGTACGAGCAGTACTTC. Translating it yields CASRKPGLAKYEQYF.

On this clone itself: The sample has other DNA sequences that encode this CDR3 too. The gene calls are TRBV30 and TRBJ1-2; D remains unclear. The CDR3 is made up of 13 amino acids. Germline V gene sequence: CDR1 GTSNPN, CDR2 SVGIG (reference sequence). Trimming took 0 bases from V and 4 from J, leaving 9 bases between them. This chain's CDR3 is CAWSVQGFYGYTF. CDR3 DNA sequence: TGTGCCTGGAGTGTACAAGGTTTCTATGGCTACACCTTC. Complete variable domain (other parts from reference TRBV30 and TRBJ1-2): SQTIHQWPATLVQPVGSPLSLECTVEGTSNPNLYWYRQAAGRGLQLLFYSVGIGQISSEVPQNLSASRPQDRQFILSSKKLLLSDSGFYLCAWSVQGFYGYTFGSGTRLTVV.

This clone came up a few times. The rearrangement links TRBV29-1 to TRBJ2-5; 8 nucleotides line up with TRBD1. Germline V gene sequence: CDR1 SQVTM, CDR2 ANQGSEA. There are 15 residues in the CDR3. J lost 5 bases, V lost 8 bases, and 16 bases had no gene match. CDR3: CSSRGGQGAYETQYF. DNA of the CDR3: TGCAGCTCGCGAGGTGGTCAGGGGGCTTATGAGACCCAGTACTTC.

In this sample, this clone turned up a few times. The chain carries TRBV29-1 and TRBJ2-5; no definite D call. The CDR3 is 14 residues long. The V end was cut by 3 bases, the J end by 4 bases, with 15 bases between. Germline CDR1 is SQVTM and CDR2 is ANQGSEA. In DNA, the CDR3 is TGCAGCGTTGAGCTGGTCACCCTATTAGAGACCCAGTACTTC. It is translated as CSVELVTLLETQYF.

The chain employs TRBV25-1 and TRBJ1-1, with 7 positions matching TRBD1. V lost 8 bases, J lost 12 bases, and 12 bases stayed unmatched. Germline values: CDR1 MGHDK, CDR2 SYGVNS. The CDR3 is made up of 12 amino acids. CDR3 sequence reads: CASESAGQRTFF. Written as DNA, the CDR3 is TGTGCCAGCGAAAGTGCGGGACAGAGGACTTTCTTT. Filled out from reference TRBV25-1 and TRBJ1-1, the complete variable domain reads EADIYQTPRYLVIGTGKKITLECSQTMGHDKMYWYQQDPGMELHLIHYSYGVNSTEKGDLSSESTVSRIRTEHFPLTLESARPSHTSQYLCASESAGQRTFFGQGTRLTVV.

This clone is termed medium-sized (0.01 to 0.1%). The genes are TRBV19 and TRBJ2-1; D is unclear. V was trimmed by 4 bases and J by 10 bases, leaving 14 bases between them. Germline V gene lookup returns CDR1 LNHDA and CDR2 SQIVND (reference sequence). This CDR3 contains 13 residues. CDR3 nucleotides: TGTGCCAGTAGTAGCGTCCTCCGGAGCGAGCAGTTCTTC. It codes for CASSSVLRSEQFF.

The chain employs TRBV27 and TRBJ1-2; 11 positions agree with TRBD1. The germline CDR1 and CDR2 sequences are MNHEY and SMNVEV (reference sequence). The CDR3 loop spans 16 amino acids. Trimming took 5 bases from V and 7 from J; bases not matched to a gene: 12. The CDR3 protein is CASSHLSGQGAGGYTF. The CDR3 DNA reads as TGTGCCAGCAGTCACCTTTCCGGACAGGGGGCGGGTGGCTACACCTTC.

CDR3 DNA sequence: TGTGCCACCGGAGAGACTAGGGACCACGAGCAGTACTTC. Translation: CATGETRDHEQYF. This rearrangement joins TRBV15 to TRBJ2-7; maybe TRBD2 (6 bases). V lost 8 bases, J lost 5 bases, and 16 bases lay in between. Germline V CDR1 and CDR2: LNHNV, YYDKDF (reference sequence). CDR3 size: 13 residues.

The V and J genes are TRBV9 and TRBJ2-3; no definite D call. CDR3 length: 12 amino acids. In germline, CDR1 is SGDLS, CDR2 YYNGEE. V was trimmed by 0 bases and J by 3 bases, leaving 2 bases between them. The CDR3, as DNA: TGTGCCAGCAGCGTAGAAACAGATACGCAGTATTTT. Its translation: CASSVETDTQYF.

The V gene is TRBV4-3, the J gene TRBJ2-5; 8 bases align to TRBD1. The CDR3 has 16 amino acids. J lost 5 bases, V lost 0 bases, and 8 bases had no gene match. CDR1 LGHNA and CDR2 YSLEER come from the germline V gene. DNA of the CDR3: TGCGCCAGCAGCCAAGATTTCACAGGGGGTTGGGAGACCCAGTACTTC. This codes for CASSQDFTGGWETQYF.

In its sample, this clone was seen a few times. This rearrangement joins TRBV4-1 to TRBJ1-5; D is perhaps TRBD1 (5 bases). V shed 1 base and J shed 5 bases, with 15 bases lying between them. CDR1 is MGHRA, CDR2 YSYEKL, per germline. This CDR3 is built from 16 residues. This CDR3 reads CASSQGGGDRDQPQHF. CDR3 coding DNA: TGCGCCAGCAGCCAAGGTGGGGGGGACCGGGATCAGCCCCAGCATTTT.

This clone occurred a few times. The J gene is TRBJ2-5, the V gene TRBV29-1; either TRBD1 or TRBD2 may supply D (6 bases each). Germline CDR1 and CDR2: SQVTM and ANQGSEA. This CDR3 comprises 13 residues. The V end was cut by 8 bases, the J end by 4 bases, with 17 bases between. The CDR3 region is CSLKRGDRETQYF. The CDR3 DNA sequence: TGCAGCCTAAAGAGGGGGGATCGAGAGACCCAGTACTTC. Combining the CDR3 with reference TRBV29-1 and TRBJ2-5 gives the whole variable domain SAVISQKPSRDICQRGTSLTIQCQVDSQVTMMFWYRQQPGQSLTLIATANQGSEATYESGFVIDKFPISRPNLTFSTLTVSNMSPEDSSIYLCSLKRGDRETQYFGPGTRLLVL.

The chain links TRBV20-1 to TRBJ2-1; D possibly corresponds to TRBD1 (6 bases). The CDR3 extends over 11 amino acids. V lost 3 bases and J lost 9, with 9 bases in between. CDR1 and CDR2 (germline): DFQATT, SNEGSKA (reference sequence). The CDR3 DNA reads as TGCAGTGCTAGCCAGGGGACTGAGCAGTTCTTC. Its translation is CSASQGTEQFF.

This clone was counted only a few times. The chain employs TRBV29-1 and TRBJ1-1; D is unresolved. This CDR3 spans 12 amino acids. Per the germline V gene, CDR1 is SQVTM and CDR2 is ANQGSEA. V shed 5 bases and J shed 0 bases, with 7 bases lying between them. Written as DNA, the CDR3 is TGCAGCGTTCGCGTTATGAACACTGAAGCTTTCTTT. The encoded protein is CSVRVMNTEAFF.

In this sample, this clone turned up a few times. The chain recombines TRBV29-1 with TRBJ2-7, with D maybe TRBD1 (5 bases). The length of the CDR3 is 13 residues. V lost 6 bases and J lost 5, with 17 bases in between. Germline V CDR1 and CDR2: SQVTM, ANQGSEA. The CDR3 DNA is TGCAGCGTCCCGCTCCAGGGAACGCACGAGCAGTACTTC. Translating it yields CSVPLQGTHEQYF.

Only a few counts were recorded for this clone. This CDR3 is CASSRLVDTQYF. CDR3 in DNA: TGTGCCAGCAGCCGACTGGTGGATACGCAGTATTTT. This chain joins TRBV28 and TRBJ2-3; D gene unclear. Germline-derived CDR1 and CDR2 are MDHEN and SYDVKM. V gave up 6 bases and J gave up 6 bases, with 10 bases separating them. The CDR3 totals 12 residues. Combining the CDR3 with reference TRBV28 and TRBJ2-3 gives the whole variable domain DVKVTQSSRYLVKRTGEKVFLECVQDMDHENMFWYRQDPGLGLRLIYFSYDVKMKEKGDIPEGYSVSREKKERFSLILESASTNQTSMYLCASSRLVDTQYFGPGTRLTVL.